Listed here are 20 T cell receptor beta chains from one sample, sequenced in a study of low-dose radiotherapy and immunotherapy resistance in tumors. cDNA synthesis used a TRAV/TRBV-specific primer set for both chains. A roughly 20-cycle PCR with a constant-region primer and V-primer adapter amplified TCRs. Each CDR3 protein gets one entry after TCRdb re-called the reads with MiXCR. The table has about 84,000 distinct CDR3 sequences, less than 20% seen once. As for time point: after trial treatment. Sample treatment: LDRT plus nivolumab, ipilimumab, low-dose cyclophosphamide and aspirin (RACIN trial). The source was PBMCs, collected after low-dose radiotherapy plus immunotherapy. These receptors all come from a male donor with prostate cancer.

The chain uses TRBV5-5 and TRBJ2-2, with 10 positions matching TRBD2. The junction had 4 bases not matched to a gene; V was cut back by 2 bases and J by 0 bases. This CDR3 contains 17 residues. From germline, CDR1 is SGHKS and CDR2 YYEKEE (reference sequence). CDR3 loop: CASSFLAGAPNTGELFF. CDR3 in DNA: TGTGCCAGCAGCTTTCTAGCGGGGGCCCCGAACACCGGGGAGCTGTTTTTT.

This clonotype was found once. The J gene is TRBJ2-7, the V gene TRBV6-2 or TRBV6-3, with 9 bases lining up with TRBD1. Looked up from germline, CDR1 is MNHEY and CDR2 is SVGEGT. The CDR3 is 13 residues long. V dropped 9 bases and J dropped 2; count of bases not matched to a gene: 5. This CDR3 is CASRTGETYEQYF. The DNA for the CDR3 is TGTGCCAGTAGGACAGGGGAAACCTACGAGCAGTACTTC.

This clonotype came up many times. This sequence joins TRBV7-9 and TRBJ1-2, with D unclear. There are 12 residues in the CDR3. Per germline, CDR1 SEHNR and CDR2 FQNEAQ (reference sequence). Trimming took off 5 bases at V and 5 bases at J, with 9 bases between the two ends. The CDR3 reads CASSPPGYGYTF. Written as DNA, the CDR3 is TGTGCCAGCAGCCCACCCGGATATGGCTACACCTTC.

In this sample, this clonotype turned up many times. J is TRBJ2-3 and V is TRBV4-2, with 9 bases identical to TRBD2. With 8 bases clipped from V and 2 bases from J, the junction kept 8 bases outside the gene matches. The V gene's germline CDR1 is LGHNA and CDR2 YNFKEQ. The CDR3 is 15 amino acids. CDR3 nucleotide sequence: TGTGCCAGCTCGCAGGCGGGAGGGTACACAGATACGCAGTATTTT. It codes for CASSQAGGYTDTQYF.

This clonotype was recorded at least ten times. J is TRBJ1-5 and V is TRBV6-2 or TRBV6-3, with 7 bases aligning to TRBD1. Per germline, CDR1 MNHEY and CDR2 SVGEGT. The CDR3 covers 17 residues. V shed 6 bases and J 7 bases; nucleotides not matched to a gene: 18. The CDR3 nucleotides read TGTGCCAGCAGCCAGAGTACAGGGGCCATCGGCGGGCAGCCCCAGCATTTT. It specifies CASSQSTGAIGGQPQHF.

This clonotype was picked up many times. The chain combines TRBV6-2 or TRBV6-3 with TRBJ2-5; 8 nucleotides match TRBD2. The CDR3 sequence is 16 residues long. The germline V gene has CDR1 MNHEY and CDR2 SVGEGT. Trimming took 0 bases from V and 1 from J; bases not matched to a gene: 4. CDR3 nucleotide sequence: TGTGCCAGCAGTTACTCGTCGGGAGGGCCCCAAGAGACCCAGTACTTC. Protein sequence: CASSYSSGGPQETQYF.

This clonotype was detected ten times or more. The chain links TRBV10-3 to TRBJ2-7, with a possible D match to TRBD2 (7 bases). Germline V CDR1 and CDR2: ENHRY, SYGVKD. This CDR3 spans 11 amino acids. Trimming left V 8 bases short and J 5 bases short, with 10 bases between. CDR3 sequence (DNA): TGTGCCATCTCGGGGGGCCACGAGCAGTACTTC. Its protein product is CAISGGHEQYF.

This clonotype was counted ten times or more. The rearrangement uses TRBV5-1 and TRBJ2-1, with a tentative D call TRBD2 (5 bases). Trimming cost V 1 base and J 8 bases, with 13 bases left between them. CDR3 length: 14 amino acids. CDR1 and CDR2 (germline): SGHRS, YFSETQ. CDR3 nucleotides: TGCGCCAGCAGCTTGCTCGGGATAGGGCATGAGCAGTTCTTC. It encodes CASSLLGIGHEQFF.

This clonotype showed up just a few times. A far larger clone is one base from this, pointing to a likely read error. This sequence joins TRBV9 and TRBJ2-5; D remains ambiguous. The V end was cut by 3 bases, the J end by 2 bases, with 2 bases between. Germline CDR1 reads SGDLS; CDR2 reads YYNGEE. CDR3 length: 11 residues. The CDR3: CASSAQETQYF. Written as DNA, the CDR3 is TGTGCCAGCAGCGCGCAAGAGACCCAGTACTTC. Complete variable domain (other parts from reference TRBV9 and TRBJ2-5): DSGVTQTPKHLITATGQRVTLRCSPRSGDLSVYWYQQSLDQGLQFLIQYYNGEERAKGNILERFSAQQFPDLHSELNLSSLELGDSALYFCASSAQETQYFGPGTRLLVL.

Ten or more counts support this clonotype. CDR3 loop: CASSPNVGGSYEQYF. CDR3 bases: TGTGCCAGCAGCCCGAACGTAGGGGGCTCCTACGAGCAGTACTTC. The chain uses TRBV9 and TRBJ2-7; perhaps TRBD1 as D (6 bases). Germline V CDR1 and CDR2: SGDLS, YYNGEE. The CDR3 is 15 amino acids. Trimming removed 4 bases from V and 0 bases from J, with 14 bases in between.

The chain links TRBV5-1 to TRBJ1-2; 11 positions match TRBD1. There are 15 residues in the CDR3. Trimming removed 0 bases from V and 4 bases from J; junction bases left unmatched: 2. The germline V gene has CDR1 SGHRS and CDR2 YFSETQ. CDR3 amino acids: CASSLDGTGGYGYTF. In DNA form, the CDR3 reads TGCGCCAGCAGCTTGGACGGGACAGGGGGCTATGGCTACACCTTC. The full variable domain, rest sourced from reference TRBV5-1 and TRBJ1-2, is KAGVTQTPRYLIKTRGQQVTLSCSPISGHRSVSWYQQTPGQGLQFLFEYFSETQRNKGNFPGRFSGRQFSNSRSEMNVSTLELGDSALYLCASSLDGTGGYGYTFGSGTRLTVV.

The sample holds many counts of this clonotype. In DNA, the CDR3 is TGTGCCAGCAGAGCAGGGGGTGTGAACACTGAAGCTTTCTTT. Protein: CASRAGGVNTEAFF. The J gene is TRBJ1-1, the V gene TRBV28, with 7 bases that match TRBD1. CDR3 length: 14 amino acids. The V and J ends lost 6 bases and 0 bases, in that order; junction bases with no gene match: 4. The germline gives CDR1 MDHEN, CDR2 SYDVKM.

This clonotype was seen ten or more times. The J gene is TRBJ2-4, the V gene TRBV7-9, with D hard to call. The CDR3 has 11 residues. Per germline, CDR1 SEHNR and CDR2 FQNEAQ (reference sequence). Trimming pared 4 bases from V and 8 bases from J, leaving 6 bases between. The CDR3 DNA follows: TGTGCCAGCAGCTCGTACGACATTCAGTACTTC. Translated, it gives CASSSYDIQYF.

This clonotype has a count of ten or more. The V gene is TRBV9, the J gene TRBJ2-3, with D possibly TRBD2 on 6 matching bases. CDR1 SGDLS and CDR2 YYNGEE come from the germline V gene. Trimming left V 3 bases short and J 1 base short, with 6 bases between. The CDR3 sequence is 13 residues long. For the CDR3, the DNA is TGTGCCAGCAGCGCGGGGGGCACAGATACGCAGTATTTT. Protein product: CASSAGGTDTQYF.

This clonotype was seen at least ten times. This chain joins TRBV19 and TRBJ1-5, with a possible D match to TRBD1 (6 bases). V was shortened by 7 bases and J by 3 bases, with 16 bases between the two germline ends. Per germline, CDR1 LNHDA and CDR2 SQIVND (reference sequence). This CDR3 region has 15 residues. In nucleotides, the CDR3 is TGTGCCAGTACCAACCCCGGGGGCAACAATCAGCCCCAGCATTTT. This gives the protein CASTNPGGNNQPQHF.

J is TRBJ2-1 and V is TRBV6-2 or TRBV6-3; D unresolved. V gave up 2 bases and J gave up 5 bases, with 10 bases separating them. Germline assignment: CDR1 MNHEY and CDR2 SVGEGT. The CDR3 consists of 14 residues. CDR3 sequence (DNA): TGTGCCAGCAGTTACCCTCGATTCGACAATGAGCAGTTCTTC. It yields the protein CASSYPRFDNEQFF.

This clonotype was detected many times. The chain recombines TRBV5-1 with TRBJ2-1, with TRBD2 identical over 11 bases. This CDR3 region has 15 residues. J lost 4 bases, V lost 4 bases, and 4 bases had no gene match. CDR1 and CDR2 (germline): SGHRS, YFSETQ. In DNA form, the CDR3 reads TGCGCCAGCAGCGTAGCGGGAGGGTATTACAATGAGCAGTTCTTC. This codes for CASSVAGGYYNEQFF.

The chain has TRBV28 and TRBJ2-5; 7 bases agree with TRBD2. The germline V gene encodes CDR1 MDHEN and CDR2 SYDVKM. The V gene end was trimmed by 2 bases and the J gene end by 1 base; junction bases not matched to a gene: 10. This CDR3 comprises 17 residues. CDR3 in DNA: TGTGCCAGCAGTTTAGATTTCGCGGGGGTGATCCAAGAGACCCAGTACTTC. Residues: CASSLDFAGVIQETQYF.

The table lists this clonotype with many counts. The chain couples TRBV20-1 to TRBJ1-5; 10 nucleotides align to TRBD1. Germline V gives CDR1 DFQATT, CDR2 SNEGSKA (reference sequence). The V segment lost 2 bases and the J segment 0 bases; nucleotides outside the gene matches: 10. The CDR3 consists of 18 residues. In DNA form, the CDR3 reads TGCAGTGCTAGACTAATGGGACAGGGGATATATAGCAATCAGCCCCAGCATTTT. Encoded protein: CSARLMGQGIYSNQPQHF.

This clonotype was seen many times. This chain joins TRBV7-2 and TRBJ2-5; D unclear. Germline V gives CDR1 SGHTA, CDR2 FQGNSA. This CDR3 contains 12 residues. V shed 5 bases and J shed 0 bases, with 4 bases lying between them. The CDR3 sequence: CASSRYQETQYF. CDR3 coding DNA: TGTGCCAGCAGCCGATACCAAGAGACCCAGTACTTC.